This is a list of T cell receptor beta chains from one sample in a study of control samples from healthy donors and cancer patients. This table comes from immunoSEQ multiplex PCR, and its TCRdb copy is limited to in-frame clones, with some not included. The sample yields 150,000 or so clones, 70% to 90% seen once. Specimen: blood. The receptors here all came from a man aged 18-30 years in good health. CDR3s include the opening cysteine and the closing phenylalanine or tryptophan. Each record gives: J gene, V gene, D gene, clone size, CDR3 protein, CDR3 DNA. D genes are given only for firm matches. Size is stated for part of the rows, as once, few or many counts, or as a class when the clone is expanded.

>TRBJ1-2|TRBV18|-|-
CASSPAGGADYGYTF
TGTGCCAGCTCACCCGCCGGGGGGGCTGACTATGGCTACACCTTC
>TRBJ1-1|TRBV6-6|-|-
CAFAGGSDTEAFF
TGTGCCTTCGCCGGGGGATCGGACACTGAAGCTTTCTTT
>TRBJ1-1|TRBV5-6|TRBD1|-
CASSHRNRQGGNTEAFF
TGTGCCAGCAGCCATCGGAACCGACAGGGGGGGAACACTGAAGCTTTCTTT
>TRBJ1-1|TRBV13|TRBD1|-
CASSKRQGVNTEAFF
TGTGCCAGCAGCAAGCGACAGGGGGTGAACACTGAAGCTTTCTTT
>TRBJ1-5|TRBV2|TRBD1|-
CASGQRTGSNQPQHF
TGTGCCAGCGGACAACGGACAGGGAGCAATCAGCCCCAGCATTTT
>TRBJ2-2|TRBV4-3|TRBD1|-
CASSLVPGQGGPGELFF
TGCGCCAGCAGCCTCGTCCCGGGACAGGGTGGGCCCGGGGAGCTGTTTTTT
>TRBJ1-2|TRBV19|-|-
CASSDRGGDNYGYTF
TGTGCCAGTAGTGACCGAGGGGGGGACAACTATGGCTACACCTTC
>TRBJ2-1|TRBV19|-|-
CASSAAVTASYNEQFF
TGTGCCAGTAGTGCAGCGGTCACAGCGTCCTACAATGAGCAGTTCTTC
>TRBJ2-1|TRBV4-2|-|once
CASSQGQGTGNEQFF
TGTGCCAGCAGCCAAGGTCAGGGGACCGGGAATGAGCAGTTCTTC
>TRBJ1-2|TRBV28|-|-
CASSSLRIGGYTF
TGTGCCAGCAGTTCCCTGAGGATAGGTGGCTACACCTTC
>TRBJ1-6|TRBV18|-|-
CASSPGLNSPLHF
TGTGCCAGCTCACCAGGGCTCAATTCACCCCTCCACTTT
>TRBJ1-4|TRBV30|-|-
CAWSVLSPDTRGEKLFF
TGTGCCTGGAGTGTACTTTCGCCGGACACTCGCGGTGAAAAACTGTTTTTT
>TRBJ1-3|TRBV10-1|-|once
CASSEPPGNTIYF
TGCGCCAGCAGTGAGCCTCCTGGAAACACCATATATTTT
>TRBJ1-4|TRBV7-8|TRBD1|-
CASSTPTGTNEKLFF
TGTGCCAGCAGCACACCGACAGGGACTAATGAAAAACTGTTTTTT
>TRBJ1-4|TRBV4-3|TRBD1|-
CASSQAPRSGGDEKLFF
TGCGCCAGCAGCCAAGCCCCGCGATCAGGGGGCGACGAAAAACTGTTTTTT
>TRBJ2-5|TRBV3-1/TRBV3-2|-|once
CASSQNLDPLSETQYF
TGTGCCAGCAGCCAAAATTTAGACCCGCTGAGCGAGACCCAGTACTTC
>TRBJ1-4|TRBV6-1|TRBD1|-
CASSEDRGSNEKLFF
TGTGCCAGCAGTGAGGACAGGGGATCTAATGAAAAACTGTTTTTT
>TRBJ1-2|TRBV5-3|-|-
CARSLARNYGYTF
TGTGCCAGAAGCTTGGCCCGAAACTATGGCTACACCTTC
>TRBJ1-1|TRBV5-4|TRBD1|-
CASSSSQGAWTEAFF
TGTGCCAGCAGTTCATCACAGGGGGCATGGACTGAAGCTTTCTTT
>TRBJ2-5|TRBV7-2|-|-
CASSRSWGETQYF
TGTGCCAGCAGCCGATCTTGGGGGGAGACCCAGTACTTC
>TRBJ2-7|TRBV6-6|TRBD1|-
CASSYSGTGPYEQYF
TGTGCCAGCAGTTACTCCGGGACAGGACCCTACGAGCAGTACTTC
>TRBJ1-2|TRBV14|-|-
CASSFQGAYGYTF
TGTGCCAGCAGCTTCCAGGGAGCCTATGGCTACACCTTC
>TRBJ1-6|TRBV28|TRBD1|-
CASRPGQGHNSPLHF
TGTGCCAGCAGACCCGGACAGGGCCATAATTCACCCCTCCACTTT
>TRBJ1-2|TRBV2|TRBD1|-
CASSLGQGGRYGYTF
TGTGCCAGCAGTCTGGGACAGGGAGGCCGCTATGGCTACACCTTC
>TRBJ2-1|TRBV19|-|-
CASSTSAKSYNEQFF
TGTGCCAGTAGTACTAGCGCAAAGTCCTACAATGAGCAGTTCTTC
>TRBJ2-1|TRBV13|-|-
CASSSSRDEQFF
TGTGCCAGCAGCTCCTCCCGCGATGAGCAGTTCTTC
>TRBJ1-2|TRBV19|TRBD1|-
CASSETGVFYGYTF
TGTGCCAGTAGCGAGACAGGGGTATTCTATGGCTACACCTTC
>TRBJ2-5|TRBV19|-|-
CASSSGPGAETQYF
TGTGCCAGTAGTTCGGGGCCCGGGGCAGAGACCCAGTACTTC
>TRBJ1-1|TRBV27|-|-
CASSPYAQRGQQAFF
TGTGCCAGCAGTCCTTATGCTCAGAGGGGCCAGCAAGCTTTCTTT
>TRBJ2-1|TRBV9|TRBD1|-
CASSVGPGQGVDEQFF
TGTGCCAGCAGCGTAGGCCCGGGACAGGGGGTTGATGAGCAGTTCTTC
>TRBJ1-1|TRBV6-5|-|-
CASSYRGLEAFF
TGTGCCAGCAGTTACCGGGGTTTGGAAGCTTTCTTT
>TRBJ1-6|TRBV27|-|-
CASSPRSGSSSYNSPLHF
TGTGCCAGCAGTCCACGGAGCGGCAGTAGCTCCTATAATTCACCCCTCCACTTT
>TRBJ1-6|TRBV30|-|few
CAWRETVNSPLHF
TGTGCCTGGAGGGAGACAGTCAATTCACCCCTCCACTTT
>TRBJ2-7|TRBV5-5|-|-
CASSPGTVFYEQYF
TGTGCCAGCAGCCCCGGGACTGTTTTCTACGAGCAGTACTTC
>TRBJ2-2|TRBV29-1|TRBD2|-
CSVRTSGGAGELFF
TGCAGCGTGAGGACTAGCGGGGGGGCCGGGGAGCTGTTTTTT
>TRBJ2-3|TRBV18|-|-
CASSLGLQGGGTDTQYF
TGTGCCAGCTCACTAGGCCTACAGGGAGGAGGCACAGATACGCAGTATTTT
>TRBJ1-5|TRBV18|-|-
CASSPSPGPQLAQHF
TGTGCCAGCTCACCCTCTCCGGGACCACAATTGGCCCAGCATTTT
>TRBJ1-2|TRBV2|-|-
CASRQTGGDGYTF
TGTGCCAGCAGGCAGACGGGAGGGGATGGCTACACCTTC
>TRBJ2-1|TRBV11-2|TRBD1|-
CASSLDLQGLGYNEQFF
TGTGCCAGCAGCTTAGACCTACAGGGGCTAGGCTACAATGAGCAGTTCTTC
>TRBJ2-3|TRBV30|-|-
CAWTRTALTDTQYF
TGTGCCTGGACTAGGACAGCGCTGACAGATACGCAGTATTTT
>TRBJ2-3|TRBV9|TRBD2|-
CASSVERGGHGDTQYF
TGTGCCAGCAGCGTAGAGCGGGGGGGCCACGGAGATACGCAGTATTTT
>TRBJ2-5|TRBV7-2|-|-
CASSLGPQETQYF
TGTGCCAGCAGCTTAGGGCCCCAAGAGACCCAGTACTTC
>TRBJ2-1|TRBV24-1|-|-
CATSAAHYNEQFF
TGTGCCACCAGTGCGGCTCACTACAATGAGCAGTTCTTC
>TRBJ2-7|TRBV6-1|TRBD2|-
CASSELGGGPLRHEQYF
TGTGCCAGCAGTGAATTGGGGGGGGGACCTCTGAGGCACGAGCAGTACTTC
>TRBJ1-3|TRBV19|-|-
CASSIGGLSGNTIYF
TGTGCCAGTAGTATCGGCGGCCTCTCTGGAAACACCATATATTTT
>TRBJ2-1|TRBV6-1|TRBD2|-
CASSEPLAGRTYNEQFF
TGTGCCAGCAGTGAACCGCTAGCGGGGAGGACGTACAATGAGCAGTTCTTC
>TRBJ1-4|TRBV5-4|-|-
CASSPGLEGGNEKLFF
TGTGCCAGCAGCCCTGGTCTCGAGGGAGGTAATGAAAAACTGTTTTTT
>TRBJ1-1|TRBV5-1|-|-
CASSLLSGNTEAFF
TGCGCCAGCAGCTTGTTATCCGGGAACACTGAAGCTTTCTTT